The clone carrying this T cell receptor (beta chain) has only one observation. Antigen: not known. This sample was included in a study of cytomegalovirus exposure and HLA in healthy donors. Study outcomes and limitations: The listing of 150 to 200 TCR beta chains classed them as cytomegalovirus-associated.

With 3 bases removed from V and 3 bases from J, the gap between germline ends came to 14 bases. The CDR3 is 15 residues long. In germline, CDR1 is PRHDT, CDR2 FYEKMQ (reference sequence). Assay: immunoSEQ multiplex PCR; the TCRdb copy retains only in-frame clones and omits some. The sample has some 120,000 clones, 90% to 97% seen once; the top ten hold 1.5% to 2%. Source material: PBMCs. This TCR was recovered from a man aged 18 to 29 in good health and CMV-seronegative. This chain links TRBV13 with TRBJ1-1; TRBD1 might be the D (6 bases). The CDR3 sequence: CASSFRGNSDTEAFF. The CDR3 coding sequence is TGTGCCAGCAGCTTTAGGGGGAACTCGGACACTGAAGCTTTCTTT.